Listed below are T cell receptor beta chains from one sample, sequenced in a study of OX40 agonist ivuxolimab in advanced cancers. The protocol was immunoSEQ multiplex PCR, while the TCRdb copy is restricted to in-frame clones and leaves out a portion. This table has about 10,000 clones, 63% appearing once. Material: CD4+ or CD8+ T cells sorted from blood, obtained in a trial of the OX40 agonist ivuxolimab. The source is an adult with an advanced solid tumor such as melanoma, head and neck, liver or kidney cancer. CDR3s include the opening cysteine and the closing phenylalanine or tryptophan. The D gene is left open where the match is weak. The size entry is marked missing in some rows and otherwise reads once, few, many or a size class.

CDR3aa: CASSGGDSFSSGNTIYF
CDR3nt: TGCGCCAGCAGTGGAGGGGACAGCTTTAGCTCTGGAAACACCATATATTTT
d_gene: TRBD1
len: 17
j_gene: TRBJ1-3
abundance: .
v_gene: TRBV10-2

CDR3aa: CASSKTGGMETQYF
CDR3nt: TGTGCCAGTAGTAAGACAGGGGGAATGGAGACCCAGTACTTC
d_gene: TRBD1
len: 14
j_gene: TRBJ2-5
abundance: .
v_gene: TRBV19

CDR3aa: CASGLGGQKETQYF
CDR3nt: TGTGCTAGTGGTTTGGGGGGGCAGAAAGAGACCCAGTACTTC
d_gene: .
len: 14
j_gene: TRBJ2-5
abundance: few
v_gene: TRBV12-5

CDR3aa: CASLARGTQETQYF
CDR3nt: TGTGCCAGCTTAGCCAGGGGGACTCAAGAGACCCAGTACTTC
d_gene: .
len: 14
j_gene: TRBJ2-5
abundance: few
v_gene: TRBV2

CDR3aa: CASSEAGATYEQYF
CDR3nt: TGTGCCAGCTCTGAGGCGGGGGCAACCTACGAGCAGTACTTC
d_gene: .
len: 14
j_gene: TRBJ2-7
abundance: .
v_gene: TRBV6-5

CDR3aa: CASSLGTSGRYNEQFF
CDR3nt: TGTGCCAGCAGCTTGGGGACTAGCGGGCGATACAATGAGCAGTTCTTC
d_gene: TRBD2
len: 16
j_gene: TRBJ2-1
abundance: few
v_gene: TRBV5-6

CDR3aa: CASSPTESYGSYTF
CDR3nt: TGTGCCAGCAGTCCTACAGAGTCCTATGGAAGCTACACCTTC
d_gene: .
len: 14
j_gene: TRBJ1-2
abundance: medium-sized
v_gene: TRBV28

CDR3aa: CASSPLGEYEQYF
CDR3nt: TGTGCCAGCAGCCCACTGGGAGAGTACGAGCAGTACTTC
d_gene: .
len: 13
j_gene: TRBJ2-7
abundance: medium-sized
v_gene: TRBV5-6

CDR3aa: CASSELAGYYEQYF
CDR3nt: TGTGCCAGCTCAGAACTAGCGGGGTACTACGAGCAGTACTTC
d_gene: TRBD2
len: 14
j_gene: TRBJ2-7
abundance: .
v_gene: TRBV18

CDR3aa: CASSLLMGEQFF
CDR3nt: TGTGCCAGCAGCCTTCTGATGGGTGAGCAGTTCTTC
d_gene: .
len: 12
j_gene: TRBJ2-1
abundance: once
v_gene: TRBV7-2

CDR3aa: CASSSTGVWGNEQFF
CDR3nt: TGTGCCAGCAGCTCTACAGGGGTTTGGGGCAATGAGCAGTTCTTC
d_gene: TRBD1
len: 15
j_gene: TRBJ2-1
abundance: .
v_gene: TRBV7-9

CDR3aa: CASSPPPDRLFAYEQYF
CDR3nt: TGTGCCAGCTCACCCCCTCCGGACAGGCTTTTCGCCTACGAGCAGTACTTC
d_gene: TRBD1
len: 17
j_gene: TRBJ2-7
abundance: .
v_gene: TRBV18

CDR3aa: CASSATGDGNQPQHF
CDR3nt: TGTGCCAGCAGTGCCACAGGGGACGGCAATCAGCCCCAGCATTTT
d_gene: TRBD1
len: 15
j_gene: TRBJ1-5
abundance: few
v_gene: TRBV28

CDR3aa: CASSSLLHGGRSGYTF
CDR3nt: TGTGCCAGCAGCTCCCTCCTCCACGGGGGGCGGAGTGGCTACACCTTC
d_gene: .
len: 16
j_gene: TRBJ1-2
abundance: .
v_gene: TRBV28

CDR3aa: CASRWTGENTEAFF
CDR3nt: TGTGCCAGCAGGTGGACGGGGGAGAACACTGAAGCTTTCTTT
d_gene: .
len: 14
j_gene: TRBJ1-1
abundance: .
v_gene: TRBV27

CDR3aa: CASSYRDGNQPQHF
CDR3nt: TGTGCCAGCAGTTACAGGGACGGCAATCAGCCCCAGCATTTT
d_gene: .
len: 14
j_gene: TRBJ1-5
abundance: .
v_gene: TRBV6-9

CDR3aa: CASSLDTAYEQYF
CDR3nt: TGTGCCAGCAGCCTCGACACAGCCTACGAGCAGTACTTC
d_gene: .
len: 13
j_gene: TRBJ2-7
abundance: .
v_gene: TRBV7-9

CDR3aa: CASSPTTSTYEQYF
CDR3nt: TGCGCCAGCAGCCCGACTACTAGCACCTACGAGCAGTACTTC
d_gene: .
len: 14
j_gene: TRBJ2-7
abundance: .
v_gene: TRBV4-1

CDR3aa: CASSALRDPYGRGETQYF
CDR3nt: TGTGCCAGCAGTGCCCTTCGGGACCCATACGGGAGGGGGGAGACCCAGTACTTC
d_gene: TRBD2
len: 18
j_gene: TRBJ2-5
abundance: .
v_gene: TRBV6-1

CDR3aa: CAWSVTAGGTDTQYF
CDR3nt: TGTGCCTGGAGTGTAACAGCGGGGGGCACAGATACGCAGTATTTT
d_gene: TRBD2
len: 15
j_gene: TRBJ2-3
abundance: once
v_gene: TRBV30

CDR3aa: CASSSAGGKQETQYF
CDR3nt: TGTGCCAGCAGCTCAGCGGGAGGAAAACAAGAGACCCAGTACTTC
d_gene: TRBD2
len: 15
j_gene: TRBJ2-5
abundance: .
v_gene: TRBV4-2

CDR3aa: CTSSLAGTGAYF
CDR3nt: TGTACCAGCAGCTTAGCCGGGACAGGGGCGTACTTC
d_gene: TRBD1
len: 12
j_gene: TRBJ2-7
abundance: .
v_gene: TRBV7-9

CDR3aa: CASRSPRGEQYF
CDR3nt: TGTGCCAGCAGATCCCCCCGGGGCGAGCAGTACTTC
d_gene: .
len: 12
j_gene: TRBJ2-7
abundance: few
v_gene: TRBV11-2

CDR3aa: CASSAWGYEQYF
CDR3nt: TGTGCCAGCTCCGCCTGGGGCTACGAGCAGTACTTC
d_gene: .
len: 12
j_gene: TRBJ2-7
abundance: once
v_gene: TRBV5-4

CDR3aa: CASSLRQASYEQYF
CDR3nt: TGTGCCAGCAGCTTACGACAAGCCTCCTACGAGCAGTACTTC
d_gene: .
len: 14
j_gene: TRBJ2-7
abundance: .
v_gene: TRBV5-6

CDR3aa: CASRWEWRGNQPQHF
CDR3nt: TGTGCCAGCCGCTGGGAGTGGAGGGGTAATCAGCCCCAGCATTTT
d_gene: .
len: 15
j_gene: TRBJ1-5
abundance: few
v_gene: TRBV19

CDR3aa: CASSFGLAGGLNEQFF
CDR3nt: TGTGCCAGCAGCTTCGGACTAGCGGGAGGGTTAAATGAGCAGTTCTTC
d_gene: TRBD2
len: 16
j_gene: TRBJ2-1
abundance: .
v_gene: TRBV5-6

CDR3aa: CASSLRLVGGYTF
CDR3nt: TGTGCCAGCAGCCTCAGGCTTGTGGGTGGCTACACCTTC
d_gene: .
len: 13
j_gene: TRBJ1-2
abundance: many
v_gene: TRBV27

CDR3aa: CASSLDREKQYF
CDR3nt: TGTGCCAGCAGCTTAGATCGGGAGAAGCAGTACTTC
d_gene: .
len: 12
j_gene: TRBJ2-7
abundance: once
v_gene: TRBV11-2

CDR3aa: CAISETGGEQYF
CDR3nt: TGTGCCATCAGTGAGACAGGGGGCGAGCAGTACTTC
d_gene: TRBD1
len: 12
j_gene: TRBJ2-7
abundance: .
v_gene: TRBV6-4

CDR3aa: CSVVGGDSKQYF
CDR3nt: TGCAGCGTTGTAGGGGGGGACAGCAAACAGTACTTC
d_gene: .
len: 12
j_gene: TRBJ2-7
abundance: .
v_gene: TRBV29-1

CDR3aa: CASREGYGNTEAFF
CDR3nt: TGTGCCAGCCGTGAGGGGTATGGGAACACTGAAGCTTTCTTT
d_gene: .
len: 14
j_gene: TRBJ1-1
abundance: .
v_gene: TRBV27

CDR3aa: CASSLYAGQGVHEQYF
CDR3nt: TGTGCCAGCAGTTTATATGCGGGACAGGGCGTCCACGAGCAGTACTTC
d_gene: TRBD1
len: 16
j_gene: TRBJ2-7
abundance: .
v_gene: TRBV28

CDR3aa: CASSLEENTEAFF
CDR3nt: TGTGCCAGCAGCTTGGAAGAGAACACTGAAGCTTTCTTT
d_gene: .
len: 13
j_gene: TRBJ1-1
abundance: .
v_gene: TRBV5-6

CDR3aa: CASSWNSPLHF
CDR3nt: TGTGCCAGCAGTTGGAATTCACCCCTCCACTTT
d_gene: .
len: 11
j_gene: TRBJ1-6
abundance: .
v_gene: TRBV28

CDR3aa: CASSLPGSYEGPPNEQFF
CDR3nt: TGTGCCAGTAGTCTACCAGGGAGTTACGAAGGGCCCCCCAATGAGCAGTTCTTC
d_gene: .
len: 18
j_gene: TRBJ2-1
abundance: .
v_gene: TRBV19

CDR3aa: CASSWDRDQGGDEQYF
CDR3nt: TGTGCCAGCAGCTGGGACCGGGACCAGGGCGGGGACGAGCAGTACTTC
d_gene: .
len: 16
j_gene: TRBJ2-7
abundance: .
v_gene: TRBV7-6

CDR3aa: CASSFGQNTEAFF
CDR3nt: TGCGCCAGCAGCTTTGGACAGAACACTGAAGCTTTCTTT
d_gene: .
len: 13
j_gene: TRBJ1-1
abundance: .
v_gene: TRBV5-1

CDR3aa: CASSQGPAENNEQFF
CDR3nt: TGCGCCAGCAGCCAAGGCCCAGCGGAGAACAATGAGCAGTTCTTC
d_gene: .
len: 15
j_gene: TRBJ2-1
abundance: .
v_gene: TRBV4-1

CDR3aa: CALTSGGNEQFF
CDR3nt: TGTGCCTTGACTAGCGGGGGCAATGAGCAGTTCTTC
d_gene: TRBD2
len: 12
j_gene: TRBJ2-1
abundance: .
v_gene: TRBV30

CDR3aa: CASSLQGLSYEQYF
CDR3nt: TGCGCCAGCAGCCTACAGGGTTTATCCTACGAGCAGTACTTC
d_gene: .
len: 14
j_gene: TRBJ2-7
abundance: .
v_gene: TRBV4-1

CDR3aa: CASKPGPSYEQYF
CDR3nt: TGTGCCAGCAAGCCGGGACCTTCCTACGAGCAGTACTTC
d_gene: .
len: 13
j_gene: TRBJ2-7
abundance: .
v_gene: TRBV27

CDR3aa: CASSLFFSYTGELFF
CDR3nt: TGTGCCAGCAGTTTATTCTTCAGTTACACCGGGGAGCTGTTTTTT
d_gene: .
len: 15
j_gene: TRBJ2-2
abundance: .
v_gene: TRBV27

CDR3aa: CASLYGDRTSGMSNIQYF
CDR3nt: TGTGCCAGCCTGTACGGAGATCGGACTAGCGGGATGTCAAACATTCAGTACTTC
d_gene: TRBD2
len: 18
j_gene: TRBJ2-4
abundance: once
v_gene: TRBV2

CDR3aa: CASRLWEGGPSYEQYF
CDR3nt: TGTGCCAGCAGGTTATGGGAGGGGGGCCCCTCCTACGAGCAGTACTTC
d_gene: .
len: 16
j_gene: TRBJ2-7
abundance: .
v_gene: TRBV7-8

CDR3aa: CASSRQGDSGSAYEQYF
CDR3nt: TGTGCCAGCAGCCGACAGGGGGATAGCGGGAGTGCCTACGAGCAGTACTTC
d_gene: .
len: 17
j_gene: TRBJ2-7
abundance: .
v_gene: TRBV2

CDR3aa: CSVLQVYEQYF
CDR3nt: TGCAGTGTCCTACAGGTCTACGAGCAGTACTTC
d_gene: .
len: 11
j_gene: TRBJ2-7
abundance: once
v_gene: TRBV20-1

CDR3aa: CASSPQIEPGTHEQYF
CDR3nt: TGTGCCAGCAGCCCTCAAATAGAGCCAGGGACCCACGAGCAGTACTTC
d_gene: .
len: 16
j_gene: TRBJ2-7
abundance: .
v_gene: TRBV9

CDR3aa: CASSRSLPGVETQYF
CDR3nt: TGTGCCAGCAGTCGATCACTCCCGGGAGTTGAGACCCAGTACTTC
d_gene: .
len: 15
j_gene: TRBJ2-5
abundance: .
v_gene: TRBV6-5

CDR3aa: CASSEFPSGAYNEQFF
CDR3nt: TGTGCCAGCAGTGAATTTCCTAGCGGGGCCTACAATGAGCAGTTCTTC
d_gene: TRBD2
len: 16
j_gene: TRBJ2-1
abundance: .
v_gene: TRBV6-1

CDR3aa: CASSQSYGRRSEKLFF
CDR3nt: TGCGCCAGCAGTCAATCGTATGGCAGACGTTCTGAAAAACTGTTTTTT
d_gene: .
len: 16
j_gene: TRBJ1-4
abundance: .
v_gene: TRBV23-1

CDR3aa: CASSAINEQFF
CDR3nt: TGTGCCAGCAGTGCGATCAATGAGCAGTTCTTC
d_gene: .
len: 11
j_gene: TRBJ2-1
abundance: .
v_gene: TRBV28

CDR3aa: CASSLSAGPYEQYF
CDR3nt: TGTGCCAGCAGTTTATCCGCAGGGCCCTACGAGCAGTACTTC
d_gene: .
len: 14
j_gene: TRBJ2-7
abundance: .
v_gene: TRBV27

CDR3aa: CASRDRGRAGELFF
CDR3nt: TGTGCCAGCAGGGACAGGGGGCGAGCCGGGGAGCTGTTTTTT
d_gene: TRBD1
len: 14
j_gene: TRBJ2-2
abundance: .
v_gene: TRBV28

CDR3aa: CASSPWTAEQYF
CDR3nt: TGTGCCAGCAGTCCTTGGACAGCCGAGCAGTACTTC
d_gene: .
len: 12
j_gene: TRBJ2-7
abundance: .
v_gene: TRBV2

CDR3aa: CASSPLTSGNTGELFF
CDR3nt: TGTGCCAGCAGCCCCTTGACTAGCGGGAACACCGGGGAGCTGTTTTTT
d_gene: TRBD2
len: 16
j_gene: TRBJ2-2
abundance: .
v_gene: TRBV7-9

CDR3aa: CASSLSGTSGDGELFF
CDR3nt: TGTGCCAGCAGCCTATCCGGGACTAGCGGGGACGGGGAGCTGTTTTTT
d_gene: TRBD2
len: 16
j_gene: TRBJ2-2
abundance: few
v_gene: TRBV11-2